This T cell receptor beta chain was profiled in a study of T cell clonality in common variable immunodeficiency. General study findings and limits: Reportedly, TCR beta sequences from common variable immunodeficiency showed fewer deletions and N-nucleotide insertions.

The repertoire was sequenced with immunoSEQ multiplex PCR; TCRdb's copy has only in-frame clones and lacks some. The sample shows about 42,000 clones, none of them appearing just once. Most patients and controls had Caucasian heritage. Replacement immunoglobulin had been given to every CVID subject for at least one year. On this clone itself: As yet, its antigen is unknown. The read finishes 3 residues shy of the CDR3 end, and the germline J gene is used to complete it.

The CDR3 is 13 amino acids. Germline V gene lookup returns CDR1 GTSNPN and CDR2 SVGIG (reference sequence). V lost 4 bases, J lost 3 bases, and 10 bases lay in between. J is TRBJ1-5 and V is TRBV30; D is possibly TRBD1 (5 bases). The clonotype originates from a human donor with common variable immunodeficiency. Sequencing was done on a sample of peripheral blood mononuclear cells. CDR3 bases read: TGTGCCTGGACCAGGGAGGCCAATCAGCCC. Encoded protein: CAWTREANQP. The complete CDR3 reads CAWTREANQPQHF.